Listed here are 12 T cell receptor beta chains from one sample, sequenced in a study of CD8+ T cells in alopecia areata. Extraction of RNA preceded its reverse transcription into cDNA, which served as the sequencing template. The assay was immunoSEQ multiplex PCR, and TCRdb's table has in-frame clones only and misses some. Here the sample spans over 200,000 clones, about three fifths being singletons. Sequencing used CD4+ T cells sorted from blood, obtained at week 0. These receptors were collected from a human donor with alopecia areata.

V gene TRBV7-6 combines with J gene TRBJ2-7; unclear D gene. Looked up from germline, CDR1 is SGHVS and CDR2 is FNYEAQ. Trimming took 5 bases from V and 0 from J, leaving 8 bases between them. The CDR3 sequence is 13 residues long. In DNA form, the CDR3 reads TGTGCCAGCAGCCCGCCGGGCTCCTACGAGCAGTACTTC. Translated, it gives CASSPPGSYEQYF.

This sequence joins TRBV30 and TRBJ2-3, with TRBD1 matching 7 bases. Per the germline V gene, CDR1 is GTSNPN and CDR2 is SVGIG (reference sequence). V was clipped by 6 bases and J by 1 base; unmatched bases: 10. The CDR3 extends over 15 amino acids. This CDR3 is CACALQGPRTDTQYF. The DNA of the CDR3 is TGTGCCTGTGCGTTACAGGGGCCCCGCACAGATACGCAGTATTTT.

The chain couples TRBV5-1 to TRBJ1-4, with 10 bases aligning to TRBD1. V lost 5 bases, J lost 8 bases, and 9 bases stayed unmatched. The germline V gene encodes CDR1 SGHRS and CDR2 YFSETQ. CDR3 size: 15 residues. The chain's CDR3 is CASSRGRTGGEKLFF. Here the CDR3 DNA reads TGCGCCAGCAGTCGAGGACGGACAGGGGGAGAAAAACTGTTTTTT.

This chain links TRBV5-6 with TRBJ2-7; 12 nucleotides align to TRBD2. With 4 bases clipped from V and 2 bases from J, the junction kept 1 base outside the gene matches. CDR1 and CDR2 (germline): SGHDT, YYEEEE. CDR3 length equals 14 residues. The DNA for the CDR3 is TGTGCCAGCAGCCCTAGCGGGAGGGCCTACGAGCAGTACTTC. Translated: CASSPSGRAYEQYF. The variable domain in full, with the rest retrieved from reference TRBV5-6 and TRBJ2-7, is DAGVTQSPTHLIKTRGQQVTLRCSPKSGHDTVSWYQQALGQGPQFIFQYYEEEERQRGNFPDRFSGHQFPNYSSELNVNALLLGDSALYLCASSPSGRAYEQYFGPGTRLTVT.

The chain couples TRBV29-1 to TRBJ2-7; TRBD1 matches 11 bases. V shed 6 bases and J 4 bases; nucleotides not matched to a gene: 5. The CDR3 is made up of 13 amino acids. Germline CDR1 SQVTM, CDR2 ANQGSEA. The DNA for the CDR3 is TGCAGCGTCCGGACAGGGGGCTTTTACGAGCAGTACTTC. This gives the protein CSVRTGGFYEQYF.

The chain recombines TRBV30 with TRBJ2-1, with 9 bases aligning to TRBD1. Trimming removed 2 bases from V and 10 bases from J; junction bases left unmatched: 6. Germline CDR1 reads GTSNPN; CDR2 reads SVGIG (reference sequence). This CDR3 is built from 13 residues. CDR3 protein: CAWSLQGAWEQFF. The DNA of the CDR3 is TGTGCCTGGAGTCTACAGGGGGCCTGGGAGCAGTTCTTC.

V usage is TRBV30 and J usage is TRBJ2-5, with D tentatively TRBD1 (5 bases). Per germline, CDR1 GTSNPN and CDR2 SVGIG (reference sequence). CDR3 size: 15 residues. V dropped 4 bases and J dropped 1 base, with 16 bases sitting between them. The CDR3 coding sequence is TGTGCCTGGAATAGTTGGGTAAGGGGCCAAGAGACCCAGTACTTC. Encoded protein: CAWNSWVRGQETQYF.

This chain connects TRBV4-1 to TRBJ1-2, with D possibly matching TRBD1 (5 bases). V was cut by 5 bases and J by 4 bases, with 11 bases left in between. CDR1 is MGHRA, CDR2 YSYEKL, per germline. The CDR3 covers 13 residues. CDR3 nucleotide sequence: TGCGCCAGCAGCATCGATAGGGGCTATGGCTACACCTTC. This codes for CASSIDRGYGYTF.

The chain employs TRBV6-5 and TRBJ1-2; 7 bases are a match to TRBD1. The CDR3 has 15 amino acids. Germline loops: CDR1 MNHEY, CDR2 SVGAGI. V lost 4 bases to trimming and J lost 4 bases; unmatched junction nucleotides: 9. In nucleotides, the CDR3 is TGTGCCAGCAGTTCCAACAGGGGCAGGATCTATGGCTACACCTTC. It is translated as CASSSNRGRIYGYTF.

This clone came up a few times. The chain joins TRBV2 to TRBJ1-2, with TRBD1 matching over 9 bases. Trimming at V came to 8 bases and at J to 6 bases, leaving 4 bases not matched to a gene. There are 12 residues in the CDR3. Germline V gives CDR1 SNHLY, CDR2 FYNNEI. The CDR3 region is CASRTGGHGYTF. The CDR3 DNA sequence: TGTGCCAGCCGAACAGGGGGCCATGGCTACACCTTC.

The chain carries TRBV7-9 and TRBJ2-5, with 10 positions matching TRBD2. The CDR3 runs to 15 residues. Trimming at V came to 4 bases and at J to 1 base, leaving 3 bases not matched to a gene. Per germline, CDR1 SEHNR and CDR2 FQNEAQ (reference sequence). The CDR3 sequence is CASSSLAGAQETQYF. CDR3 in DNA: TGTGCCAGCAGCTCCCTAGCGGGGGCCCAAGAGACCCAGTACTTC.

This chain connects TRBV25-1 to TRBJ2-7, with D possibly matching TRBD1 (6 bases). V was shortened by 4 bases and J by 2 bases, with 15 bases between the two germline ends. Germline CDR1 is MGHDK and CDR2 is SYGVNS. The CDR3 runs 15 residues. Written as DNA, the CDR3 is TGTGCCAGCAGTGTGGGGCAGGGGTTTGCCTACGAGCAGTACTTC. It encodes CASSVGQGFAYEQYF.